The 17 T cell receptor beta chains below all came from one sample that was sequenced in a study of naive and memory T cell subsets. An equimolar mix of two oligonucleotides served as the beta constant-region primer for TRBC1 and TRBC2. Each CDR3 protein is one row after TCRdb ran MiXCR on the UMI-ligation and nested PCR reads. The sample has about 85,000 distinct CDR3 sequences, around 14% seen once. Sample: central memory CD4+ T cells from blood. Every receptor here comes from a human donor in good health.

This clonotype was counted many times. The rearrangement uses TRBV7-9 and TRBJ2-3, with 8 positions matching TRBD2. This CDR3 has 16 amino acids. Per the germline V gene, CDR1 is SEHNR and CDR2 is FQNEAQ (reference sequence). Germline trimming cut 2 bases from V and 4 bases from J; bases unmatched to any gene: 8. CDR3 sequence (DNA): TGTGCCAGCAGCTTAACGCGGGAGGCCGTTGCAGATACGCAGTATTTT. This gives the protein CASSLTREAVADTQYF.

This clonotype has ten or more counts. J is TRBJ2-4 and V is TRBV4-3; no reliable D call. The germline gives CDR1 LGHNA, CDR2 YSLEER. V lost 0 bases to trimming and J lost 14 bases, with 17 bases between them. The CDR3 is made up of 14 amino acids. DNA of the CDR3: TGCGCCAGCAGCCAAGATTCGGAGAGGCCACGGAAGTACTTC. This gives the protein CASSQDSERPRKYF.

The table lists this clonotype with a few counts. The genes are TRBV2 and TRBJ2-3, with 7 nucleotides matching TRBD1. Trimming at V came to 10 bases and at J to 2 bases, leaving 6 bases not matched to a gene. This CDR3 region has 13 residues. CDR1 and CDR2 from the germline V gene are SNHLY and FYNNEI. CDR3 nucleotides: TGTGCCACACAGGGGCCCAACACAGATACGCAGTATTTT. It is translated as CATQGPNTDTQYF. Combining the CDR3 with reference TRBV2 and TRBJ2-3 gives the whole variable domain EPEVTQTPSHQVTQMGQEVILRCVPISNHLYFYWYRQILGQKVEFLVSFYNNEISEKSEIFDDQFSVERPDGSNFTLKIRSTKLEDSAMYFCATQGPNTDTQYFGPGTRLTVL.

This sequence joins TRBV20-1 and TRBJ1-5, with 10 positions matching TRBD1. Germline assignment: CDR1 DFQATT and CDR2 SNEGSKA (reference sequence). CDR3 length equals 14 residues. V shed 3 bases and J 5 bases; nucleotides not matched to a gene: 4. The CDR3 spells CSASRQGADQPQHF. CDR3 sequence (DNA): TGCAGTGCTAGTCGACAGGGGGCGGATCAGCCCCAGCATTTT.

This clonotype appeared many times. This chain joins TRBV20-1 and TRBJ2-1; 9 nucleotides align to TRBD2. CDR1 DFQATT and CDR2 SNEGSKA come from the germline V gene (reference sequence). This CDR3 contains 16 residues. Trimming took 3 bases from V and 5 from J; bases not matched to a gene: 11. In DNA, the CDR3 is TGCAGTGCTAGGCCCCATCTAGCGGGAAGGAACAATGAGCAGTTCTTC. Its protein product is CSARPHLAGRNNEQFF.

The sample holds many counts of this clonotype. The chain links TRBV10-3 to TRBJ2-2; 9 nucleotides line up with TRBD2. Trimming removed 8 bases from V and 5 bases from J; junction bases left unmatched: 12. Germline loops: CDR1 ENHRY, CDR2 SYGVKD. The CDR3 extends over 16 amino acids. CDR3 sequence: CAIPKGTSRQTGELFF. CDR3 nucleotides: TGTGCCATCCCAAAGGGGACTAGCAGACAAACCGGGGAGCTGTTTTTT.

This clonotype has only a few counts. V usage is TRBV6-2 or TRBV6-3 and J usage is TRBJ2-7; 12 bases fit TRBD2. CDR1 and CDR2 (germline): MNHEY, SVGEGT. The V and J ends lost 0 bases and 5 bases, in that order; junction bases with no gene match: 14. The CDR3 totals 19 residues. The CDR3 nucleotides read TGTGCCAGCAGTTACTCGCCTAGCGGGAGGGCCAAGTTTTCGAACGAGCAGTACTTC. Translation: CASSYSPSGRAKFSNEQYF.

The chain carries TRBV20-1 and TRBJ1-4; D unresolved. V was pared by 0 bases and J by 8 bases, with 16 bases between. In germline, CDR1 is DFQATT, CDR2 SNEGSKA (reference sequence). This CDR3 is built from 15 residues. The CDR3 nucleotides are TGCAGTGCTAGAGATCAGAGGGCCAGTGGGGAAAAACTGTTTTTT. This gives the protein CSARDQRASGEKLFF.

The table lists this clonotype with many counts. The CDR3 DNA reads TGTGCCAGCAGCTTAGGCCTCCTTTTACTAGCGGGAGGGGATGAGCAGTTCTTC. This translates into CASSLGLLLLAGGDEQFF. The chain links TRBV13 to TRBJ2-1, with 13 bases that match TRBD2. The V and J ends lost 0 bases and 8 bases, in that order; junction bases with no gene match: 10. Germline V CDR1 and CDR2: PRHDT, FYEKMQ (reference sequence). CDR3 length: 18 amino acids.

This clonotype was detected a few times. The J gene is TRBJ2-7, the V gene TRBV5-4; weak D call: TRBD2 (6 bases). Trimming removed 7 bases at V and 0 bases at J, with 8 bases between. The CDR3 runs to 12 residues. Germline V gene lookup returns CDR1 SGHNT and CDR2 YYREEE (reference sequence). CDR3 sequence: CASRGTSYEQYF. CDR3 bases: TGTGCCAGCCGGGGGACCTCCTACGAGCAGTACTTC.

This clonotype was picked up many times. The gene calls are TRBV28 and TRBJ2-2; no clear D. The CDR3 extends over 14 amino acids. CDR1 and CDR2 from the germline V gene are MDHEN and SYDVKM. V dropped 3 bases and J dropped 3 bases, with 8 bases sitting between them. In DNA, the CDR3 is TGTGCCAGCAGTTTGCCCGCGTACACCGGGGAGCTGTTTTTT. Translation gives CASSLPAYTGELFF.

This clonotype was counted between two and nine times. V usage is TRBV6-2 or TRBV6-3 and J usage is TRBJ1-1, with D perhaps matching TRBD1 (5 bases). V lost 7 bases to trimming and J lost 5 bases, with 17 bases between them. CDR3 length: 14 residues. Germline V gives CDR1 MNHEY, CDR2 SVGEGT. CDR3 region: CASTSSGFRTEAFF. CDR3 bases: TGTGCCAGCACCTCGTCAGGGTTTCGGACTGAAGCTTTCTTT.

Only a few counts were recorded for this clonotype. The chain joins TRBV15 to TRBJ1-1; D perhaps matches TRBD1 (6 bases). V was cut by 0 bases and J by 0 bases, with 20 bases left in between. From germline, CDR1 is LNHNV and CDR2 YYDKDF (reference sequence). The CDR3 totals 19 residues. The DNA of the CDR3 is TGTGCCACCAGCAGAGATCCCCGGGAGGGGGGATTCATGAACACTGAAGCTTTCTTT. This gives the protein CATSRDPREGGFMNTEAFF.

This clonotype was seen a handful of times. The chain uses TRBV29-1 and TRBJ2-6; D gene ambiguous. CDR3 size: 12 residues. Trimming stripped 6 bases from V and 0 bases from J, with 3 bases between. CDR1 is SQVTM, CDR2 ANQGSEA, per germline. The chain's CDR3 is CSVVSGANVLTF. The CDR3 region has the DNA TGCAGCGTCGTCTCTGGGGCCAACGTCCTGACTTTC.

The table lists this clonotype with a few counts. The chain recombines TRBV27 with TRBJ1-5; the D is unclear. Germline CDR1 and CDR2: MNHEY and SMNVEV (reference sequence). The ends were cut back, 3 bases at V and 6 bases at J, with 9 bases in the middle. This CDR3 has 13 residues. CDR3 region: CASSLRYRQPQHF. Written as DNA, the CDR3 is TGTGCCAGCAGTTTGCGCTACCGTCAGCCCCAGCATTTT.

This clonotype was picked up many times. The rearrangement joins TRBV29-1 to TRBJ2-7; TRBD2 matches at 7 bases. This CDR3 is 13 amino acids long. The germline V gene encodes CDR1 SQVTM and CDR2 ANQGSEA. Germline trimming cut 8 bases from V and 5 bases from J; bases unmatched to any gene: 12. CDR3 region: CSSPRSGGDEQYF. Here the CDR3 DNA reads TGCAGCTCTCCACGGTCGGGGGGTGACGAGCAGTACTTC.

This clonotype was seen ten or more times. The chain is built from TRBV12-3 or TRBV12-4 and TRBJ2-5; 7 bases line up with TRBD2. This CDR3 contains 14 residues. V dropped 8 bases and J dropped 5; count of bases not matched to a gene: 11. The DNA for the CDR3 is TGTGCCAGCCTCCCCTTGGGGGGAGGGGAGACCCAGTACTTC. It yields the protein CASLPLGGGETQYF.